These 21 T cell receptor beta chains were all obtained from the same sample, sequenced in a study of CD8 T cells in ankylosing spondylitis. Each CDR3 protein gets one entry after TCRdb re-called the 5' RACE reads with MiXCR. The top ten hold around 3.2% of the sample, which has 300,000 to 350,000 distinct CDR3 sequences, 20% seen once. Sequencing was done on a sample of blood, either unsorted or a sorted T cell fraction (not recorded which). The receptors here all came from a female donor with ankylosing spondylitis or in good health (not recorded which).

CDR3 coding DNA: TGCAGTGCTAGTGAGGGTCTTAGCAATCAGCCCCAGCATTTT. This sequence encodes CSASEGLSNQPQHF. V and J are TRBV20-1 and TRBJ1-5; unclear D gene. The germline V and J ends were trimmed by 3 bases and 0 bases, with 9 bases remaining between them. This CDR3 has 14 amino acids. Germline CDR1 is DFQATT and CDR2 is SNEGSKA (reference sequence).

This clonotype was seen ten or more times. This sequence joins TRBV9 and TRBJ2-2; D may be TRBD1 (5 bases). V lost 3 bases and J 4 bases, leaving 7 bases between the germline ends. Germline V gives CDR1 SGDLS, CDR2 YYNGEE. The CDR3 sequence is 13 residues long. CDR3 protein: CASSAQGTGELFF. CDR3 in DNA: TGTGCCAGCAGCGCGCAGGGCACCGGGGAGCTGTTTTTT.

This clonotype has at least ten counts. V usage is TRBV10-3 and J usage is TRBJ2-1; D remains ambiguous. The CDR3 is made up of 11 amino acids. Germline V gives CDR1 ENHRY, CDR2 SYGVKD. V shed 3 bases and J shed 9 bases, with 6 bases lying between them. The CDR3 is CAISDLGEQFF. CDR3 coding DNA: TGTGCCATCAGTGATTTGGGTGAGCAGTTCTTC.

This clonotype was detected a few times. The V and J genes are TRBV20-1 and TRBJ2-1; 10 bases agree with TRBD2. CDR3 size: 19 residues. V dropped 5 bases and J dropped 1; count of bases not matched to a gene: 17. Germline values: CDR1 DFQATT, CDR2 SNEGSKA (reference sequence). In DNA, the CDR3 is TGCAGTGCTGCCCAGGTTCGGCCTAGCGGGAGTTTGTCCTACAATGAGCAGTTCTTC. Its translation: CSAAQVRPSGSLSYNEQFF.

The rearrangement joins TRBV12-3 or TRBV12-4 to TRBJ1-1; D is ambiguous. This CDR3 has 15 residues. Trimming removed 1 base from V and 3 bases from J, with 12 bases in between. CDR3 DNA sequence: TGTGCCAGCAGTTTAGTAAAGGGCAAGGACACTGAAGCTTTCTTT. The encoded protein is CASSLVKGKDTEAFF.

Only a few counts were recorded for this clonotype. The rearrangement joins TRBV29-1 to TRBJ2-1; tentatively, D is TRBD2 (6 bases). Trimming pared 4 bases from V and 2 bases from J, leaving 12 bases between. CDR1 SQVTM and CDR2 ANQGSEA come from the germline V gene. This CDR3 region has 14 residues. The CDR3 nucleotides read TGCAGCGTTGTCGGGAGTCGGACCTACAATGAGCAGTTCTTC. It encodes CSVVGSRTYNEQFF.

The chain recombines TRBV5-5 with TRBJ1-1; D may be TRBD1 (6 bases). V shed 6 bases and J shed 2 bases, with 23 bases lying between them. CDR1 is SGHKS and CDR2 is YYEKEE in the germline V gene (reference sequence). The CDR3 totals 17 residues. The CDR3 DNA is TGTGCCAGCACCGGTAGGGACACTGTCATCGTTAACACTGAAGCTTTCTTT. This translates into CASTGRDTVIVNTEAFF.

V is TRBV12-3 or TRBV12-4 and J is TRBJ2-3; no clear D. The CDR3 has 12 amino acids. V was pared by 5 bases and J by 4 bases, with 7 bases between. CDR3 bases: TGTGCCAGCAGTCCCTTCCCAGATACGCAGTATTTT. It codes for CASSPFPDTQYF.

This chain joins TRBV11-2 and TRBJ2-2, with 12 bases lining up with TRBD2. Germline V CDR1 and CDR2: SGHAT, FQNNGV. The CDR3 runs to 18 residues. Trimming cost V 2 bases and J 4 bases; bases outside gene matches: 8. The CDR3 nucleotides are TGTGCCAGCAGCTTAAGGTGGACTAGCGGGATGAGCACCGGGGAGCTGTTTTTT. Translation gives CASSLRWTSGMSTGELFF.

In regard to this clonotype: This may arise from a read error, as a much more abundant clone is one base away. This sequence joins TRBV20-1 and TRBJ1-5; D is uncertain. Between the trimmed V and J ends, which lost 4 bases and 5 bases, there was a span of 9 bases. This CDR3 comprises 12 residues. The germline CDR1 and CDR2 sequences are DFQATT and SNEGSKA (reference sequence). This CDR3 is CSAKKGYQPQHF. Here the CDR3 DNA reads TGCAGTGCTAAAAAGGGTTATCAGCCCCAGCATTTT.

V usage is TRBV7-8 and J usage is TRBJ2-7, with a tentative D call TRBD1 (6 bases). Deletions cut 5 bases from V and 5 bases from J, with 19 bases between. This CDR3 has 15 amino acids. Germline V lookup: CDR1 SGHVS, CDR2 FQNEAQ. The CDR3 DNA reads TGTGCCAGCAGCCGTTTGACAGGATACCGAAACGAGCAGTACTTC. It yields the protein CASSRLTGYRNEQYF.

The chain carries TRBV6-1 and TRBJ1-1; no clear D gene. CDR3 size: 13 residues. Germline values: CDR1 MNHNS, CDR2 SASEGT. V gave up 6 bases and J gave up 0 bases, with 8 bases separating them. The CDR3 nucleotides read TGTGCCAGCAGCGAGACCATGAACACTGAAGCTTTCTTT. Its translation: CASSETMNTEAFF.

The rearrangement uses TRBV20-1 and TRBJ2-5; 7 bases align to TRBD1. V shed 6 bases, J shed 4 bases, and the junction held 5 bases outside the gene matches. The CDR3 is 12 amino acids. The V gene's germline CDR1 is DFQATT and CDR2 SNEGSKA (reference sequence). CDR3 sequence: CSAVTGVETQYF. CDR3 coding DNA: TGCAGTGCGGTAACAGGGGTAGAGACCCAGTACTTC.

A few counts support this clonotype. The rearrangement links TRBV6-1 to TRBJ1-2; tentatively, D is TRBD1 (6 bases). Germline V gives CDR1 MNHNS, CDR2 SASEGT. V lost 5 bases, J lost 4 bases, and 20 bases lay in between. The CDR3 extends over 16 amino acids. The CDR3 is CASSQPGAGESYGYTF. DNA of the CDR3: TGTGCCAGCAGTCAACCAGGGGCTGGAGAGAGCTATGGCTACACCTTC.

This clonotype was counted at least ten times. The V and J genes are TRBV10-3 and TRBJ2-3; 10 positions agree with TRBD2. The germline V gene has CDR1 ENHRY and CDR2 SYGVKD. V lost 0 bases and J lost 4; bases outside the gene matches: 7. The CDR3 loop spans 17 amino acids. CDR3 in DNA: TGTGCCATCAGTGAGTCTATGGCTAGCGGGAGAGCAGATACGCAGTATTTT. Residues: CAISESMASGRADTQYF.

This clonotype was recorded many times. The V call is TRBV12-3 or TRBV12-4, the J call TRBJ1-1; D possibly corresponds to TRBD1 (5 bases). The CDR3 is 15 residues long. Trimming cost V 5 bases and J 4 bases, with 17 bases left between them. The CDR3 reads CASSGTGRSGTEAFF. CDR3 coding DNA: TGTGCCAGCAGTGGGACTGGTAGATCCGGCACTGAAGCTTTCTTT.

Only a few counts were recorded for this clonotype. The rearrangement links TRBV6-1 to TRBJ2-3; D unclear. Germline CDR1 and CDR2: MNHNS and SASEGT. The CDR3 extends over 14 amino acids. Trimming shortened V by 1 base and J by 0 bases, and 5 bases separated the two germline ends. This chain's CDR3 is CASSEGWSTDTQYF. The CDR3 nucleotides read TGTGCCAGCAGTGAAGGGTGGAGCACAGATACGCAGTATTTT.

The chain couples TRBV6-2 or TRBV6-3 to TRBJ2-7; D is ambiguous. The V gene lost 5 bases and the J gene lost 0 bases, with 14 bases spanning the gap. This CDR3 comprises 15 residues. Per the germline V gene, CDR1 is MNHEY and CDR2 is SVGEGT. This chain's CDR3 is CASSGGRFSSYEQYF. The CDR3, as DNA: TGTGCCAGCAGTGGCGGCCGTTTTAGCTCCTACGAGCAGTACTTC.

The chain uses TRBV12-3 or TRBV12-4 and TRBJ2-1, with D uncertain. This CDR3 is built from 16 residues. V gave up 0 bases and J gave up 5 bases, with 14 bases separating them. The CDR3 loop is CASSLAPPYLNNEQFF. DNA for the CDR3: TGTGCCAGCAGTTTAGCGCCTCCCTACTTAAACAATGAGCAGTTCTTC.

A few counts support this clonotype. V and J are TRBV29-1 and TRBJ2-6; 7 positions agree with TRBD2. Unmatched junction bases numbered 1, after V lost 5 bases and J lost 0 bases. The CDR3 is 14 residues long. Per the germline V gene, CDR1 is SQVTM and CDR2 is ANQGSEA. The CDR3 sequence is CSVRGGSGANVLTF. The CDR3 DNA sequence: TGCAGCGTTCGCGGGGGCTCTGGGGCCAACGTCCTGACTTTC.

This clonotype has more than one count but fewer than ten. The V gene is TRBV12-3 or TRBV12-4, the J gene TRBJ1-2; D is uncertain. CDR3 length: 14 amino acids. Trimming left V 0 bases short and J 5 bases short, with 10 bases between. CDR3 DNA sequence: TGTGCCAGCAGTTTAGCGAGGAACTCATATGGCTACACCTTC. This sequence encodes CASSLARNSYGYTF.